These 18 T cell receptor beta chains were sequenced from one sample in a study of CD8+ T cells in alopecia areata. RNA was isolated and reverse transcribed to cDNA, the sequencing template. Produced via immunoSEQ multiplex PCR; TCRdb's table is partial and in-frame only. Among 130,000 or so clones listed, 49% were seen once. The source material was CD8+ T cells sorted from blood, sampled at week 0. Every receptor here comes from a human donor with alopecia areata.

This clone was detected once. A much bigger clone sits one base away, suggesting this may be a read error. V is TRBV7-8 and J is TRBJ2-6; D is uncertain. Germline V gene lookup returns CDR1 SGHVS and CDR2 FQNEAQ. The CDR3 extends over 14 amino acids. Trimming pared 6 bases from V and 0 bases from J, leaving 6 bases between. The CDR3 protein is CASSYNSGANVLTF. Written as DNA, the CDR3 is TGTGCCAGCAGTTACAACTCTGGGGCCAACGTCCTGACTTTC.

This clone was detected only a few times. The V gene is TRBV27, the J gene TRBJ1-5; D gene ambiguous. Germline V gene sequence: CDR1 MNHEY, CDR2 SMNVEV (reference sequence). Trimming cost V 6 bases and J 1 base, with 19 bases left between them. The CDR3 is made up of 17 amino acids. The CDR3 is CASSLTFSQSSNQPQHF. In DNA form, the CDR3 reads TGTGCCAGCAGCCTGACCTTTTCACAGTCGAGCAATCAGCCCCAGCATTTT.

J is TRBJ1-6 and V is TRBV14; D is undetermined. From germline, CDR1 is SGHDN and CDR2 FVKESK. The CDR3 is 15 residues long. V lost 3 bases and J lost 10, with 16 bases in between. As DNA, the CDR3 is TGTGCCAGCAGCCAGGGCGACGACGACATCTCACCCCTCCACTTT. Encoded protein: CASSQGDDDISPLHF.

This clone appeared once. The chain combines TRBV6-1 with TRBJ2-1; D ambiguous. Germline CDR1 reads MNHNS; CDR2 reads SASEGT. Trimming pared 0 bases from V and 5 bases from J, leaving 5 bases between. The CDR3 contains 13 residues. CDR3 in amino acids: CASSEASHNEQFF. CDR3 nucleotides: TGTGCCAGCAGTGAAGCGAGCCACAATGAGCAGTTCTTC.

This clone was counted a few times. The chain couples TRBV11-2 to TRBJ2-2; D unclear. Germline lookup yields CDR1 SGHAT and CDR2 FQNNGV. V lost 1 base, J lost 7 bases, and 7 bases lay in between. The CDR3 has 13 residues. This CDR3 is CASSLVVSGELFF. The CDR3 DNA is TGTGCCAGCAGCTTAGTTGTAAGCGGGGAGCTGTTTTTT.

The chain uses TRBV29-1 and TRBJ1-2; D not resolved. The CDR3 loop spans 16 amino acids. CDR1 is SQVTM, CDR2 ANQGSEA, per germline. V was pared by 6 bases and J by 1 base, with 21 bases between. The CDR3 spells CSVPPPGPGFNYGYTF. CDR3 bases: TGCAGCGTCCCCCCGCCCGGACCTGGCTTTAACTATGGCTACACCTTC.

Here the CDR3 reads CASSPLGQGTDTQYF. The CDR3 DNA is TGTGCCAGCAGCCCACTCGGACAGGGGACAGATACGCAGTATTTT. V gene TRBV13 combines with J gene TRBJ2-3; 9 bases align to TRBD1. In germline, CDR1 is PRHDT, CDR2 FYEKMQ (reference sequence). CDR3 length: 15 residues. Unmatched junction bases numbered 6, after V lost 5 bases and J lost 3 bases.

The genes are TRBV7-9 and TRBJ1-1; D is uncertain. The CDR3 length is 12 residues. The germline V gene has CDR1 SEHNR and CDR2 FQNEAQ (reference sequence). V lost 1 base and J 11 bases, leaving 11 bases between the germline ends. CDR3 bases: TGTGCCAGCAGCTTAGGGGTATCCGGGGCTTTCTTT. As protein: CASSLGVSGAFF.

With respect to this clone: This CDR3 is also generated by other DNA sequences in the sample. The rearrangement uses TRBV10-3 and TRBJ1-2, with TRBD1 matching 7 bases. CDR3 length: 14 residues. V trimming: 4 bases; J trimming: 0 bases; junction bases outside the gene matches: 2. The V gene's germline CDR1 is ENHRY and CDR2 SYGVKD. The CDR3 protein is CAISVGTANYGYTF. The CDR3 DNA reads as TGTGCCATCAGTGTGGGGACAGCTAACTATGGCTACACCTTC.

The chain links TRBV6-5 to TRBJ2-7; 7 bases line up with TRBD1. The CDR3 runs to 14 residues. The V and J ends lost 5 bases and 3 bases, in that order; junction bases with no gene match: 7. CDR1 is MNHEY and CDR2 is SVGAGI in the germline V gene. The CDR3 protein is CASSITGTVYEQYF. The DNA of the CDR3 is TGTGCCAGCAGTATCACCGGGACAGTCTACGAGCAGTACTTC.

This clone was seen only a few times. This CDR3 reads CSVRVRNTIYF. The CDR3 DNA reads TGCAGCGTGCGGGTTCGAAACACCATATATTTT. V usage is TRBV29-1 and J usage is TRBJ1-3; D is ambiguous. Germline V gives CDR1 SQVTM, CDR2 ANQGSEA. V shed 6 bases and J shed 5 bases, with 8 bases lying between them. CDR3 length equals 11 residues.

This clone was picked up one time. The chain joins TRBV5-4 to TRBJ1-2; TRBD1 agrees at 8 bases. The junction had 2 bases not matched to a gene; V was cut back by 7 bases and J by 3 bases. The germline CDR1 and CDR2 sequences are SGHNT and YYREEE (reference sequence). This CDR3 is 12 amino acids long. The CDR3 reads CASGTGDYGYTF. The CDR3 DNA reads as TGTGCCAGCGGGACAGGAGACTATGGCTACACCTTC.

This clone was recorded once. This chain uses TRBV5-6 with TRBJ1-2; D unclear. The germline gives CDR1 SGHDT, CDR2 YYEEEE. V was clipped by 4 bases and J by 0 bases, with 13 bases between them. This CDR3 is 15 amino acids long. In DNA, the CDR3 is TGTGCCAGCAGCCCCACCGTGGGCGCTAACTATGGCTACACCTTC. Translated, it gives CASSPTVGANYGYTF. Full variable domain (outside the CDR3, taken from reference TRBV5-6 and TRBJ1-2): DAGVTQSPTHLIKTRGQQVTLRCSPKSGHDTVSWYQQALGQGPQFIFQYYEEEERQRGNFPDRFSGHQFPNYSSELNVNALLLGDSALYLCASSPTVGANYGYTFGSGTRLTVV.

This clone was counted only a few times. CDR3 loop: CAWSVTPIELFF. DNA for the CDR3: TGTGCCTGGAGTGTGACCCCCATAGAGCTGTTTTTT. V gene TRBV30 combines with J gene TRBJ2-2; D unresolved. Trimming pared 0 bases from V and 11 bases from J, leaving 10 bases between. Germline-derived CDR1 and CDR2 are GTSNPN and SVGIG (reference sequence). This CDR3 has 12 residues.

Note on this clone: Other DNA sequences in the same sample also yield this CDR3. CDR3 DNA: TGTGCCAGCAGTTTGGCGGGGGGCACAGATACGCAGTATTTT. This encodes CASSLAGGTDTQYF. This chain links TRBV6-5 with TRBJ2-3, with 7 bases aligning to TRBD2. The CDR3 extends over 14 amino acids. The germline CDR1 and CDR2 sequences are MNHEY and SVGAGI. J was trimmed by 1 base and V by 4 bases; bases with no gene match: 2.

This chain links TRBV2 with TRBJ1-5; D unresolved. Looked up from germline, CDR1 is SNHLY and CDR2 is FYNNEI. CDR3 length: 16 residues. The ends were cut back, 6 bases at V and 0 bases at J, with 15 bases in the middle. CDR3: CASSAETRYSNQPQHF. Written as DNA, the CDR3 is TGTGCCAGCAGCGCCGAGACCCGCTATAGCAATCAGCCCCAGCATTTT.

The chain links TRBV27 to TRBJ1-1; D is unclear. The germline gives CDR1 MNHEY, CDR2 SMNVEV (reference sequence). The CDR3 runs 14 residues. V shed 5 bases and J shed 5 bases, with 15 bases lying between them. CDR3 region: CASSPPDPATEAFF. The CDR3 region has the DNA TGTGCCAGCAGTCCGCCGGACCCAGCGACTGAAGCTTTCTTT.

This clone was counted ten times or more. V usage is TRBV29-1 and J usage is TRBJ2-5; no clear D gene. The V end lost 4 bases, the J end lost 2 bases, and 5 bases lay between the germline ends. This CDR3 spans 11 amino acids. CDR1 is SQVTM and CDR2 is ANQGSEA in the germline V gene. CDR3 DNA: TGCAGCGTTGTCCAGCAAGAGACCCAGTACTTC. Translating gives CSVVQQETQYF. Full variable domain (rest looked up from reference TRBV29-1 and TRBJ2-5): SAVISQKPSRDICQRGTSLTIQCQVDSQVTMMFWYRQQPGQSLTLIATANQGSEATYESGFVIDKFPISRPNLTFSTLTVSNMSPEDSSIYLCSVVQQETQYFGPGTRLLVL.